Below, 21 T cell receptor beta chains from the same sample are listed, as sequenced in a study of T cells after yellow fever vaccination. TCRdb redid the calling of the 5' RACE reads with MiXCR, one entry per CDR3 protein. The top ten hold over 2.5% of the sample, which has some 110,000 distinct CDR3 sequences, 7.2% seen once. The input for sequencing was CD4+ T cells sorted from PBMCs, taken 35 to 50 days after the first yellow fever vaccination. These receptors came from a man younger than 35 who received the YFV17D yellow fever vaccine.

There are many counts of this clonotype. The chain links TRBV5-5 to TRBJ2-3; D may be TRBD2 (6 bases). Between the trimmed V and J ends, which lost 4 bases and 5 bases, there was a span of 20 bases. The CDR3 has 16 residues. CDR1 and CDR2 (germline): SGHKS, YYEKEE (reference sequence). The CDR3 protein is CASSPGTVLMQDTQYF. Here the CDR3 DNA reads TGTGCCAGCAGCCCAGGGACTGTTCTCATGCAAGATACGCAGTATTTT. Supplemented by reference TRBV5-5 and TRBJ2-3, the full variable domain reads DAGVTQSPTHLIKTRGQQVTLRCSPISGHKSVSWYQQVLGQGPQFIFQYYEKEERGRGNFPDRFSARQFPNYSSELNVNALLLGDSALYLCASSPGTVLMQDTQYFGPGTRLTVL.

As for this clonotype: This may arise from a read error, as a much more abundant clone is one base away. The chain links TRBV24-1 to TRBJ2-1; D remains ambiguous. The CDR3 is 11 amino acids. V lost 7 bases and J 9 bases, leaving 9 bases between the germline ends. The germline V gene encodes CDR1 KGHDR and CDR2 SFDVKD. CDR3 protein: CATRGTAEQFF. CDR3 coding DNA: TGTGCCACCAGAGGAACCGCTGAGCAGTTCTTC.

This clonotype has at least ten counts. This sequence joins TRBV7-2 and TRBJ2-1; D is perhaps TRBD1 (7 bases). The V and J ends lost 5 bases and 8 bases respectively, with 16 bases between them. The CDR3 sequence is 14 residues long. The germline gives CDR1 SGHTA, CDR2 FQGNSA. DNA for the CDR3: TGTGCCAGCAGCCCAGAGACAGGGAGGCATGAGCAGTTCTTC. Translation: CASSPETGRHEQFF.

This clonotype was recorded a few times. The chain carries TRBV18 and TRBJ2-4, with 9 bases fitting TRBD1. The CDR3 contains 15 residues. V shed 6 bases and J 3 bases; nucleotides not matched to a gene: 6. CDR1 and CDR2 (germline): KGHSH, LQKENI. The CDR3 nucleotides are TGTGCCAGCTCGCAACAGGGGGCAGTCAAAAACATTCAGTACTTC. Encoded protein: CASSQQGAVKNIQYF. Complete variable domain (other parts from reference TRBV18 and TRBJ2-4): NAGVMQNPRHLVRRRGQEARLRCSPMKGHSHVYWYRQLPEEGLKFMVYLQKENIIDESGMPKERFSAEFPKEGPSILRIQQVVRGDSAAYFCASSQQGAVKNIQYFGAGTRLSVL.

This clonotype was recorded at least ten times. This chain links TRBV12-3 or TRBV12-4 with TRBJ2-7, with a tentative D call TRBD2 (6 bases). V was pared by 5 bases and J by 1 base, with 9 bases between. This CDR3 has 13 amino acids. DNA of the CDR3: TGTGCCAGCAGTCCGGGACTTTCCTACGAGCAGTACTTC. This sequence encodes CASSPGLSYEQYF.

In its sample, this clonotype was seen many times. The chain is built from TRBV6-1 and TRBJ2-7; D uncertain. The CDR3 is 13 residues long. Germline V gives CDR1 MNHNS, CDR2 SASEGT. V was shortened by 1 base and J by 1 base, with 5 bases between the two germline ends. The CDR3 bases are TGTGCCAGCAGTGAAGTCTGGTCCTACGAGCAGTACTTC. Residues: CASSEVWSYEQYF.

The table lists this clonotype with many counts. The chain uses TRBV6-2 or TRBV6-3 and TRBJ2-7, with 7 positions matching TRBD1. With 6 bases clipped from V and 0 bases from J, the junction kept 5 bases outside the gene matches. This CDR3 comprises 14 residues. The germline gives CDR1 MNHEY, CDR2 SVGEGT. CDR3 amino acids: CASRKQGDSYEQYF. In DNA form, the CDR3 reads TGTGCCAGCAGAAAGCAGGGGGACTCCTACGAGCAGTACTTC.

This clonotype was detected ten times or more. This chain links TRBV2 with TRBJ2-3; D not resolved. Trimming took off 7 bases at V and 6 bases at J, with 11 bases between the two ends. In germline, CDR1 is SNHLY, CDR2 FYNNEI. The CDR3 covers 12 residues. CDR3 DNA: TGTGCCAGCAACACAGTGGTGGATACGCAGTATTTT. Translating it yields CASNTVVDTQYF.

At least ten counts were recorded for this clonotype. The CDR3, as DNA: TGTGCCACCAGCAGAGAGGGATACTATGGCTACACCTTC. It codes for CATSREGYYGYTF. V usage is TRBV15 and J usage is TRBJ1-2, with no clear D. The CDR3 sequence is 13 residues long. V lost 0 bases, J lost 3 bases, and 5 bases lay in between. Germline values: CDR1 LNHNV, CDR2 YYDKDF (reference sequence).

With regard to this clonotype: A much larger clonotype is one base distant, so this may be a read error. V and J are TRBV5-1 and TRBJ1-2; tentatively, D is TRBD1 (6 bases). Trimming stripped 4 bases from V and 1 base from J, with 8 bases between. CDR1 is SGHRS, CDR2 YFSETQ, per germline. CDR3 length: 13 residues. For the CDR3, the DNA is TGCGCCAGCAGCCGGACAGATAACTATGGCTACACCTTC. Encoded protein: CASSRTDNYGYTF.

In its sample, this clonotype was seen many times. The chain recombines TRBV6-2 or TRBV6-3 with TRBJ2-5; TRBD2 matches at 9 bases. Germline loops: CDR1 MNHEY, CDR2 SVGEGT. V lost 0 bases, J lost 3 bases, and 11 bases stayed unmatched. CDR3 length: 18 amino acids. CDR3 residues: CASSYSILAGGSKETQYF. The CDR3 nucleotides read TGTGCCAGCAGTTACTCGATACTAGCGGGCGGATCGAAAGAGACCCAGTACTTC.

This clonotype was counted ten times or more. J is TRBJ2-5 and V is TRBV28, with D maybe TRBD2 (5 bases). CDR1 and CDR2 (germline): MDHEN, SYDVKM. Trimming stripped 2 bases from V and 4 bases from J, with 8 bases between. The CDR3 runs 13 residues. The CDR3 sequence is CASSLPGRETQYF. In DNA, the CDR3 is TGTGCCAGCAGTTTACCGGGAAGAGAGACCCAGTACTTC.

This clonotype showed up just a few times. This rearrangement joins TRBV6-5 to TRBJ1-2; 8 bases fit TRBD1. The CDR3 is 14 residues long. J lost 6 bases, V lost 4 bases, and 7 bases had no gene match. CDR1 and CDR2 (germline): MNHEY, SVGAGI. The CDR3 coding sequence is TGTGCCAGCAGTTCTCCAGGGGGCAGGGATGGCTACACCTTC. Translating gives CASSSPGGRDGYTF.

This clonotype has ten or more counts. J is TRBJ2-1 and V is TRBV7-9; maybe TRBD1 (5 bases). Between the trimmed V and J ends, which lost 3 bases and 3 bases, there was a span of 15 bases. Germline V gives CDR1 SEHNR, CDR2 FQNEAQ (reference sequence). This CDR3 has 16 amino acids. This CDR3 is CASSFPGSANYNEQFF. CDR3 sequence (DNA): TGTGCCAGCAGCTTTCCAGGGTCAGCCAACTACAATGAGCAGTTCTTC. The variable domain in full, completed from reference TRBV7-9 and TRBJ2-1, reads DTGVSQNPRHKITKRGQNVTFRCDPISEHNRLYWYRQTLGQGPEFLTYFQNEAQLEKSRLLSDRFSAERPKGSFSTLEIQRTEQGDSAMYLCASSFPGSANYNEQFFGPGTRLTVL.

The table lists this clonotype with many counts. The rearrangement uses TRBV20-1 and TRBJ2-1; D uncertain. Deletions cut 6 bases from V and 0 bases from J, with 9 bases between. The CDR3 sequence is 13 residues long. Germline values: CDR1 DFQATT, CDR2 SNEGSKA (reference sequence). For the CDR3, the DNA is TGCAGTGCAGAACGGGTCTCCTACAATGAGCAGTTCTTC. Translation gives CSAERVSYNEQFF.

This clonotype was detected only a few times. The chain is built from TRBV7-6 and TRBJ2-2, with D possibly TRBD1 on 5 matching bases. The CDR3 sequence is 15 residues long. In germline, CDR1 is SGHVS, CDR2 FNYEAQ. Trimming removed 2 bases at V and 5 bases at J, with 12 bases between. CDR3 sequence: CASSLWGASTGELFF. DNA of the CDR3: TGTGCCAGCAGCTTATGGGGCGCAAGTACCGGGGAGCTGTTTTTT.

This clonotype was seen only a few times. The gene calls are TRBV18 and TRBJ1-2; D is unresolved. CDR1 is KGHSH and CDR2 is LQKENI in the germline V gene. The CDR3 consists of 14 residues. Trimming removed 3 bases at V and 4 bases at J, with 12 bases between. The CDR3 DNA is TGTGCCAGCTCACCCCAGGAGAAGTCCTATGGCTACACCTTC. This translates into CASSPQEKSYGYTF.

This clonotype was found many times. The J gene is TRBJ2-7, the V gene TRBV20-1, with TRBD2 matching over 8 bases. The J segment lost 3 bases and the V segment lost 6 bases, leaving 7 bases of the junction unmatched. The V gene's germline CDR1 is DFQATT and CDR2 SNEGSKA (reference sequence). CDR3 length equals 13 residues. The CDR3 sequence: CSAPVAGGYEQYV. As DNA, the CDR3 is TGCAGTGCCCCGGTCGCGGGGGGCTACGAGCAGTACGTC.

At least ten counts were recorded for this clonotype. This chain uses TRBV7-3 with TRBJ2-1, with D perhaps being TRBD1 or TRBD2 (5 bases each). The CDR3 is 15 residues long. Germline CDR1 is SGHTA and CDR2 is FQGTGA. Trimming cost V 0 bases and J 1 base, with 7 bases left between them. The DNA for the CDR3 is TGTGCCAGCAGCTTAACGGGGGATTCCTACAATGAGCAGTTCTTC. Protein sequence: CASSLTGDSYNEQFF.

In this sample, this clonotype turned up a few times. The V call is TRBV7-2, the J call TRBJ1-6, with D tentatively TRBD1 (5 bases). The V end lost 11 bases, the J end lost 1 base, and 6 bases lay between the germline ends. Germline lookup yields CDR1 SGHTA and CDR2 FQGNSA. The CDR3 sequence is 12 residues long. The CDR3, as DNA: TGTGCCGGGGCTTCCTATAATTCACCCCTCCACTTT. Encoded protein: CAGASYNSPLHF.

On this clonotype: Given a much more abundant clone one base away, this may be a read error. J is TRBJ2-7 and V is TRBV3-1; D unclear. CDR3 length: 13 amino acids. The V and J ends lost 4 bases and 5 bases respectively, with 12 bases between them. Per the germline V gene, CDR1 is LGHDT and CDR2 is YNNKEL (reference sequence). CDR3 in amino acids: CASSPNRNHEQYF. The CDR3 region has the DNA TGTGCCAGCAGCCCCAATCGGAACCACGAGCAGTACTTC.